This T cell receptor beta chain comes out of a study of PD-L1 blockade in urothelial cancer. The table came from immunoSEQ multiplex PCR; TCRdb's copy has only in-frame clones and leaves some out. This table has more than 50,000 clones, almost 85% appearing once. CDR1 and CDR2 from the germline V gene are LNHDA and SQIVND (reference sequence). V was pared by 7 bases and J by 2 bases, with 17 bases between. The CDR3 consists of 15 residues. The chain couples TRBV19 to TRBJ1-2, with D maybe TRBD1 (5 bases). This TCR was sampled from a man in his 70s with urothelial cancer. Source: PBMCs, taken around atezolizumab (anti-PD-L1) treatment. Here the CDR3 reads CASTAPRGLNYGYTF. CDR3 in DNA: TGTGCCAGTACCGCCCCCCGGGGACTAAACTATGGCTACACCTTC.